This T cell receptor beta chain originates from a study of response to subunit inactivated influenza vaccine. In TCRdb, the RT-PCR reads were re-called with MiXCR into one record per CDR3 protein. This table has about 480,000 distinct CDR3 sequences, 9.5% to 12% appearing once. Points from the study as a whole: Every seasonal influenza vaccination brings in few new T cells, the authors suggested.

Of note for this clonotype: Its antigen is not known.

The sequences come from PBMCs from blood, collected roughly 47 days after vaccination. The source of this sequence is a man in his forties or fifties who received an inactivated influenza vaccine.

CDR3 coding DNA: TGTGCCACCAGCAGAGATCGGGGCACAGATACGCAGTATTTT. It yields the protein CATSRDRGTDTQYF. The J gene is TRBJ2-3, the V gene TRBV15; D is unresolved. This CDR3 spans 14 amino acids. Germline CDR1 reads LNHNV; CDR2 reads YYDKDF (reference sequence). V was clipped by 0 bases and J by 1 base, with 5 bases between them.